The 10 T cell receptor beta chains reported below all come from one sample, sequenced in a study of beta chain features in type 1 diabetes. Study-level points and caveats: The study found moderately but significantly shorter TCRB CDR3s in all four CD4+ subsets of Type 1 diabetes patients.

Antigen specificity for these receptors is unknown. Expressed TCRB transcripts were sequenced because the entire RNA isolate underwent reverse transcription. Clones were sequenced by immunoSEQ multiplex PCR, and TCRdb holds only the in-frame ones, with some missing. The data contain around 310,000 clones, roughly 12% of them singletons. The sequenced material came from naive CD4+ T cells from blood. The origin of the receptors is a woman under 30 with type 1 diabetes.

This clone was seen only a few times. The V and J genes are TRBV11-2 and TRBJ2-7, with unresolved D. The CDR3 is 15 residues long. The germline V gene has CDR1 SGHAT and CDR2 FQNNGV. Trimming pared 4 bases from V and 1 base from J, leaving 14 bases between. The CDR3 nucleotides read TGTGCCAGCAGCTCCTCTAGTTTCAATTCCTACGAGCAGTACGTC. This encodes CASSSSSFNSYEQYV.

V usage is TRBV7-9 and J usage is TRBJ2-5; 11 bases match TRBD2. This CDR3 has 16 residues. V shed 4 bases, J shed 1 base, and the junction held 5 bases outside the gene matches. Germline values: CDR1 SEHNR, CDR2 FQNEAQ (reference sequence). The CDR3 nucleotides read TGTGCCAGCAGCTGGGGGGGACTAGCGGCCCAAGAGACCCAGTACTTC. Protein product: CASSWGGLAAQETQYF.

CDR3 DNA: TGTGCCAGCAGCTTGGGACAGATCAAGGCAGATACGCAGTATTTT. Its protein product is CASSLGQIKADTQYF. This chain connects TRBV7-6 to TRBJ2-3; the match to TRBD1 covers 7 bases. V dropped 3 bases and J dropped 4; count of bases not matched to a gene: 7. CDR3 length equals 15 residues. The V gene's germline CDR1 is SGHVS and CDR2 FNYEAQ.

The chain uses TRBV13 and TRBJ1-2; perhaps TRBD1 as D (5 bases). The ends were cut back, 0 bases at V and 2 bases at J, with 10 bases in the middle. The CDR3 extends over 15 amino acids. Germline loops: CDR1 PRHDT, CDR2 FYEKMQ (reference sequence). For the CDR3, the DNA is TGTGCCAGCAGCTTAGGCTCGACAGACAACTATGGCTACACCTTC. Protein product: CASSLGSTDNYGYTF.

The rearrangement uses TRBV29-1 and TRBJ2-3, with D perhaps TRBD1 (6 bases). Germline V gene lookup returns CDR1 SQVTM and CDR2 ANQGSEA. The CDR3 loop spans 13 amino acids. V lost 1 base, J lost 3 bases, and 8 bases lay in between. This CDR3 is CSVEVRGTDTQYF. The CDR3 DNA reads as TGCAGCGTTGAAGTCAGGGGTACAGATACGCAGTATTTT.

In this sample, this clone turned up a few times. The chain is built from TRBV25-1 and TRBJ2-1; 7 bases line up with TRBD1. Trimming removed 4 bases from V and 7 bases from J; junction bases left unmatched: 4. This CDR3 is built from 13 residues. Germline CDR1 is MGHDK and CDR2 is SYGVNS. The CDR3 coding sequence is TGTGCCAGCAGTGCATTACAGGGGAATGAGCAGTTCTTC. This codes for CASSALQGNEQFF.

The chain recombines TRBV9 with TRBJ2-1; TRBD2 agrees at 11 bases. Germline values: CDR1 SGDLS, CDR2 YYNGEE. V was pared by 0 bases and J by 4 bases, with 6 bases of the junction left unmatched. The CDR3 covers 17 residues. The CDR3 region has the DNA TGTGCCAGCAGCGTAGTAGGGACTAGCGGTCCTTACAATGAGCAGTTCTTC. It codes for CASSVVGTSGPYNEQFF.

There are a few counts of this clone. The J gene is TRBJ2-4, the V gene TRBV4-2; TRBD2 matches at 8 bases. Per germline, CDR1 LGHNA and CDR2 YNFKEQ. V lost 1 base and J lost 0; bases outside the gene matches: 8. The CDR3 sequence is 18 residues long. The CDR3 DNA follows: TGTGCCAGCAGCCAAGCAGGTAGCGGGACCTTAGCCAAAAACATTCAGTACTTC. Translating it yields CASSQAGSGTLAKNIQYF.

The chain carries TRBV7-8 and TRBJ1-3; no firm D call. CDR1 and CDR2 from the germline V gene are SGHVS and FQNEAQ. CDR3 size: 14 residues. The V and J ends lost 2 bases and 0 bases respectively, with 5 bases between them. CDR3: CASSLKRSGNTIYF. CDR3 sequence (DNA): TGTGCCAGCAGCTTAAAGCGCTCTGGAAACACCATATATTTT.

This clone occurred a few times. This chain links TRBV27 with TRBJ2-4; 7 positions match TRBD2. The CDR3 has 12 residues. Germline lookup yields CDR1 MNHEY and CDR2 SMNVEV (reference sequence). After removal of 5 bases from V and 8 bases from J, the junction contained 3 bases not matched to a gene. Here the CDR3 reads CASSPGRDIQYF. The CDR3 nucleotides are TGTGCCAGCAGTCCGGGGAGGGACATTCAGTACTTC.